The 24 T cell receptor beta chains reported below all come from one sample, sequenced in a study of beta chain features in type 1 diabetes. Expressed TCRB transcripts were sequenced because the isolated RNA had all been reverse transcribed beforehand. Profiling relied on immunoSEQ multiplex PCR, and the TCRdb table lists in-frame clones only, not all of them. Of approximately 300,000 clones listed, around 10% were seen once; the top ten hold about 0.015%. The specimen was naive CD4+ T cells from blood. The receptors derive from a woman younger than 45 in good health.

This clone has just a few counts. The chain couples TRBV7-8 to TRBJ2-5; possible D gene TRBD1, 5 bases. In germline, CDR1 is SGHVS, CDR2 FQNEAQ. Trimming took 2 bases from V and 7 from J, leaving 20 bases between them. The CDR3 loop spans 16 amino acids. Written as DNA, the CDR3 is TGTGCCAGCAGCTTATCCCGAACCGCCGTTGGGGCGACCCAGTACTTC. Residues: CASSLSRTAVGATQYF.

In its sample, this clone was seen a few times. The chain is built from TRBV27 and TRBJ2-7; 9 bases map to TRBD1. The CDR3 runs 14 residues. Looked up from germline, CDR1 is MNHEY and CDR2 is SMNVEV (reference sequence). V shed 8 bases, J shed 0 bases, and the junction held 5 bases outside the gene matches. In DNA form, the CDR3 reads TGTGCCAGCCGCGGACAGGGGAGCTCCTACGAGCAGTACTTC. This codes for CASRGQGSSYEQYF.

This clone showed up just a few times. The rearrangement uses TRBV11-1 and TRBJ2-7, with D perhaps TRBD1 (5 bases). V dropped 1 base and J dropped 10 bases, with 17 bases sitting between them. This CDR3 has 14 residues. Germline lookup yields CDR1 SGHAT and CDR2 FQDESV (reference sequence). The CDR3 loop is CASSLDTLFRDQYF. For the CDR3, the DNA is TGTGCCAGCAGCTTAGATACCCTCTTCAGGGATCAGTACTTC.

This clone was counted a single time. The chain employs TRBV27 and TRBJ2-3, with a possible D match to TRBD1 (6 bases). V gave up 3 bases and J gave up 1 base, with 11 bases separating them. Germline V gene sequence: CDR1 MNHEY, CDR2 SMNVEV (reference sequence). The CDR3 is 15 residues long. The CDR3 DNA follows: TGTGCCAGCAGTTTTCTGGACAGAGGCACAGATACGCAGTATTTT. It specifies CASSFLDRGTDTQYF.

Note on this clone: The sample has other DNA sequences that encode this CDR3 too. This chain joins TRBV18 and TRBJ2-5; no definite D call. Trimming removed 3 bases from V and 5 bases from J, with 10 bases in between. Germline-derived CDR1 and CDR2 are KGHSH and LQKENI. This CDR3 is 13 amino acids long. The CDR3 coding sequence is TGTGCCAGCTCACCCCCCAAGAGGGAGACCCAGTACTTC. Translating gives CASSPPKRETQYF.

The V and J genes are TRBV4-3 and TRBJ2-2; D is uncertain. The V and J ends lost 0 bases and 7 bases respectively, with 12 bases between them. This CDR3 has 15 amino acids. Germline values: CDR1 LGHNA, CDR2 YSLEER. DNA of the CDR3: TGCGCCAGCAGCCAAGATCTGAGGCTACTCGGGGAGCTGTTTTTT. This translates into CASSQDLRLLGELFF.

This clone was counted only a few times. This chain joins TRBV29-1 and TRBJ2-1; 8 nucleotides line up with TRBD2. Germline trimming cut 4 bases from V and 10 bases from J; bases unmatched to any gene: 3. The CDR3 is 11 residues long. Germline V lookup: CDR1 SQVTM, CDR2 ANQGSEA. CDR3 sequence reads: CSVAGRGEQFF. CDR3 nucleotide sequence: TGCAGCGTTGCCGGGAGGGGGGAGCAGTTCTTC.

The chain recombines TRBV23-1 with TRBJ2-2, with D perhaps matching TRBD1 (6 bases). TRBV23-1 is placed among ORFs of uncertain function. The ends were cut back, 6 bases at V and 5 bases at J, with 22 bases in the middle. The CDR3 is 17 amino acids. CDR3 region: CASSPKGQFAGTGELFF. The CDR3 DNA follows: TGCGCCAGCAGCCCAAAAGGACAGTTCGCCGGAACCGGGGAGCTGTTTTTT.

This clone was seen only a few times. V and J are TRBV19 and TRBJ2-1, with a tentative D call TRBD1 (5 bases). V was shortened by 5 bases and J by 4 bases, with 15 bases between the two germline ends. This CDR3 contains 15 residues. CDR1 and CDR2 from the germline V gene are LNHDA and SQIVND (reference sequence). DNA for the CDR3: TGTGCCAGTAGTTTCGTCGGTGCAGGGTACAATGAGCAGTTCTTC. Translating it yields CASSFVGAGYNEQFF.

The chain combines TRBV6-6 with TRBJ2-7, with 9 nucleotides matching TRBD1. Germline CDR1 MNHNY, CDR2 SVGAGI (reference sequence). The trim removed 6 bases at V and 5 bases at J, leaving 11 bases unmatched. The CDR3 contains 15 residues. This chain's CDR3 is CASSHRGLRPHEQYF. The CDR3 coding sequence is TGTGCCAGCAGCCACAGGGGGCTGAGACCCCACGAGCAGTACTTC.

The V call is TRBV11-2, the J call TRBJ2-7; 8 bases match TRBD1. Germline values: CDR1 SGHAT, CDR2 FQNNGV. V shed 4 bases and J 3 bases; nucleotides not matched to a gene: 5. CDR3 length: 14 residues. The CDR3 protein is CASSSPGQDYEQYF. In DNA, the CDR3 is TGTGCCAGCAGCTCTCCGGGACAGGACTACGAGCAGTACTTC. The variable domain in full, completed from reference TRBV11-2 and TRBJ2-7, reads EAGVAQSPRYKIIEKRQSVAFWCNPISGHATLYWYQQILGQGPKLLIQFQNNGVVDDSQLPKDRFSAERLKGVDSTLKIQPAKLEDSAVYLCASSSPGQDYEQYFGPGTRLTVT.

This clone was observed a handful of times. This sequence joins TRBV11-1 and TRBJ2-5; 11 nucleotides line up with TRBD1. Germline assignment: CDR1 SGHAT and CDR2 FQDESV (reference sequence). The CDR3 is 15 residues long. J gave up 5 bases and V 4 bases, and 6 bases lay outside the gene matches. The CDR3 spells CASSSSGTGGETQYF. Here the CDR3 DNA reads TGTGCCAGCAGCTCCTCCGGGACAGGGGGGGAGACCCAGTACTTC.

This clone was counted a few times. The chain has TRBV18 and TRBJ1-1; the D gene is possibly TRBD1 (5 bases). V shed 1 base and J shed 4 bases, with 16 bases lying between them. CDR1 is KGHSH, CDR2 LQKENI, per germline. The CDR3 is made up of 16 amino acids. CDR3 DNA: TGTGCCAGCTCACCACTACTCACAGGTTTGGGCACTGAAGCTTTCTTT. Translation: CASSPLLTGLGTEAFF.

This clone has only a few counts. V usage is TRBV7-9 and J usage is TRBJ1-4; no firm D call. Deletions cut 0 bases from V and 8 bases from J, with 10 bases between. CDR3 length equals 14 residues. CDR1 is SEHNR, CDR2 FQNEAQ, per germline (reference sequence). In DNA, the CDR3 is TGTGCCAGCAGCTTAGCGGCAGGAAGGGAAAAACTGTTTTTT. Amino acid sequence: CASSLAAGREKLFF.

This clone was observed a handful of times. The rearrangement joins TRBV7-9 to TRBJ1-1; TRBD1 might be the D (5 bases). Deletions cut 5 bases from V and 0 bases from J, with 13 bases between. Germline V gene lookup returns CDR1 SEHNR and CDR2 FQNEAQ (reference sequence). CDR3 length equals 15 residues. The CDR3 sequence is CASSQTSGMNTEAFF. In nucleotides, the CDR3 is TGTGCCAGCAGCCAGACGTCAGGGATGAACACTGAAGCTTTCTTT.

The genes are TRBV6-1 and TRBJ2-5; D is perhaps TRBD2 (6 bases). CDR1 is MNHNS and CDR2 is SASEGT in the germline V gene. V lost 6 bases to trimming and J lost 2 bases, with 10 bases between them. This CDR3 is built from 13 residues. The CDR3: CASRRLVQETQYF. Written as DNA, the CDR3 is TGTGCCAGCAGACGACTAGTACAAGAGACCCAGTACTTC.

The rearrangement joins TRBV28 to TRBJ2-5; 12 nucleotides match TRBD2. The CDR3 length is 21 residues. V was pared by 7 bases and J by 1 base, with 22 bases of the junction left unmatched. Germline CDR1 is MDHEN and CDR2 is SYDVKM. CDR3 region: CASTTGTSGPGARGSQETQYF. The CDR3 bases are TGTGCCAGCACTACCGGGACTAGCGGGCCAGGTGCAAGGGGGTCCCAAGAGACCCAGTACTTC.

The chain joins TRBV28 to TRBJ2-3, with 11 positions matching TRBD2. Germline values: CDR1 MDHEN, CDR2 SYDVKM. V shed 6 bases, J shed 0 bases, and the junction held 11 bases outside the gene matches. This CDR3 has 18 amino acids. The chain's CDR3 is CASRNSGTSGTSTDTQYF. CDR3 in DNA: TGTGCCAGCAGGAATTCGGGGACTAGCGGTACTAGCACAGATACGCAGTATTTT.

This clone occurred a few times. This sequence joins TRBV4-3 and TRBJ2-3; 8 positions agree with TRBD2. Germline-derived CDR1 and CDR2 are LGHNA and YSLEER. There are 15 residues in the CDR3. V shed 4 bases and J 5 bases; nucleotides not matched to a gene: 8. The CDR3 region is CASSPSGLGLDTQYF. The DNA for the CDR3 is TGCGCCAGCAGCCCGTCGGGACTAGGATTAGATACGCAGTATTTT.

The chain links TRBV29-1 to TRBJ2-7, with 8 bases identical to TRBD2. This CDR3 is 12 amino acids long. The germline CDR1 and CDR2 sequences are SQVTM and ANQGSEA. V dropped 2 bases and J dropped 7; count of bases not matched to a gene: 4. CDR3 in DNA: TGCAGCGTTGAATCGGGGACTAGGGAGCAGTACTTC. Protein product: CSVESGTREQYF.

As DNA, the CDR3 is TGCGCCAGCAGCCCCCAGGGGGTAGCGGGAATAAATGAGCAGTTCTTC. Translating gives CASSPQGVAGINEQFF. The chain recombines TRBV4-3 with TRBJ2-1, with D maybe TRBD2 (8 bases). CDR3 size: 16 residues. Germline V lookup: CDR1 LGHNA, CDR2 YSLEER. With 4 bases removed from V and 7 bases from J, the gap between germline ends came to 20 bases.

The chain joins TRBV11-2 to TRBJ2-7, with 7 bases lining up with TRBD1. V was pared by 5 bases and J by 6 bases, with 7 bases of the junction left unmatched. Per the germline V gene, CDR1 is SGHAT and CDR2 is FQNNGV. The CDR3 runs 13 residues. CDR3 protein: CASSTRQGGEQYF. The DNA of the CDR3 is TGTGCCAGCAGCACCCGACAGGGTGGCGAGCAGTACTTC.

The gene calls are TRBV28 and TRBJ2-5; D possibly corresponds to TRBD2 (7 bases). Trimming took off 5 bases at V and 1 base at J, with 11 bases between the two ends. The germline CDR1 and CDR2 sequences are MDHEN and SYDVKM. The CDR3 extends over 14 amino acids. CDR3 sequence (DNA): TGTGCCAGCAGTGGGGGGGGCACCCAAGAGACCCAGTACTTC. Residues: CASSGGGTQETQYF. The full variable domain, rest sourced from reference TRBV28 and TRBJ2-5, is DVKVTQSSRYLVKRTGEKVFLECVQDMDHENMFWYRQDPGLGLRLIYFSYDVKMKEKGDIPEGYSVSREKKERFSLILESASTNQTSMYLCASSGGGTQETQYFGPGTRLLVL.

This clone has a handful of counts. The V gene is TRBV28, the J gene TRBJ1-2, with a weak D call TRBD1 (6 bases). The CDR3 is 13 amino acids. CDR1 and CDR2 (germline): MDHEN, SYDVKM. The germline V and J ends were trimmed by 2 bases and 4 bases, with 8 bases remaining between them. The CDR3 loop is CASSLGQLYGYTF. The DNA for the CDR3 is TGTGCCAGCAGTTTAGGACAGCTCTATGGCTACACCTTC.